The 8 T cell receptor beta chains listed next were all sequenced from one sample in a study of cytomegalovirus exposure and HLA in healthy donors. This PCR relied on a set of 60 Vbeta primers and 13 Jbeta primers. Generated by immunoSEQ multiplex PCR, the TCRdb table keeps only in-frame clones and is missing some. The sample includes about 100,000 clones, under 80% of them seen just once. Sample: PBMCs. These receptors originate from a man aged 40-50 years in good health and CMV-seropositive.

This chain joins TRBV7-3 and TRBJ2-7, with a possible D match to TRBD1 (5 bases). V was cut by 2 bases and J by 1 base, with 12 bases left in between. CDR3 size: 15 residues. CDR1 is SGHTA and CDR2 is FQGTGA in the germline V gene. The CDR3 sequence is CASSLGVSGSYEQYF. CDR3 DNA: TGTGCCAGCAGCTTAGGAGTATCAGGGTCCTACGAGCAGTACTTC.

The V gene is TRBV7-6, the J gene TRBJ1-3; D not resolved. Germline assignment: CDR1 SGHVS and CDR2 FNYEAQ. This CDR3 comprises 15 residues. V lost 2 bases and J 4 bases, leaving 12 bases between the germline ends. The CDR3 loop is CASSLQAVGGNTIYF. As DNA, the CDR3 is TGTGCCAGCAGCTTACAAGCAGTCGGGGGAAACACCATATATTTT. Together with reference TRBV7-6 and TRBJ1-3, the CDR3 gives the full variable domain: GAGVSQSPRYKVTKRGQDVALRCDPISGHVSLYWYRQALGQGPEFLTYFNYEAQQDKSGLPNDRFSAERPEGSISTLTIQRTEQRDSAMYRCASSLQAVGGNTIYFGEGSWLTVV.

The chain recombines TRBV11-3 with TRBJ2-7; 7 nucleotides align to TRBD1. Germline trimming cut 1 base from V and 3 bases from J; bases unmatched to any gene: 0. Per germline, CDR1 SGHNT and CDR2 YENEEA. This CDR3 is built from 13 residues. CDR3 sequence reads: CASSLGTGYEQYF. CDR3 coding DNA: TGTGCCAGCAGCTTAGGGACAGGCTACGAGCAGTACTTC.

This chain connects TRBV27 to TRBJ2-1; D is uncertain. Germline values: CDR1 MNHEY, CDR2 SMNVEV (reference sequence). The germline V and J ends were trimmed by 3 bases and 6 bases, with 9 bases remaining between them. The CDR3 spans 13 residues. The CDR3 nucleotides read TGTGCCAGCAGTTTCGCGCTCTCCAATGAGCAGTTCTTC. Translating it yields CASSFALSNEQFF.

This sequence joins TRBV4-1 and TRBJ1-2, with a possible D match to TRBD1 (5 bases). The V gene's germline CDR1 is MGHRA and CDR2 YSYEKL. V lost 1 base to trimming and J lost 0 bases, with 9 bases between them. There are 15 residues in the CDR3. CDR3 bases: TGCGCCAGCAGCCAAGTAGACAGTCCTAACTATGGCTACACCTTC. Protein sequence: CASSQVDSPNYGYTF.

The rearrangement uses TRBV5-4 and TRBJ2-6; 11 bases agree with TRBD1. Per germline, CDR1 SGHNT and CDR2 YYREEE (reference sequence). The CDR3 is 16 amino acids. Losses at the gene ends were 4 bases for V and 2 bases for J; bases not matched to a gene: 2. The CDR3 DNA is TGTGCCAGCAGCCGGACAGGGGGCCCTGGGGCCAACGTCCTGACTTTC. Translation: CASSRTGGPGANVLTF.

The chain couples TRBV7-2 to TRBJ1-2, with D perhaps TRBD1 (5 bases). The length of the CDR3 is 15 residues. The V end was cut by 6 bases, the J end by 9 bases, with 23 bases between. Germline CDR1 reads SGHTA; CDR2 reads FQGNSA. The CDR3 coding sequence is TGTGCCAGCAGTCCCCGTCCGGACACGGTTGAAAGCTACACCTTC. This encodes CASSPRPDTVESYTF.

DNA of the CDR3: TGCGCCAGCAGCCTTTACAGGGGGCCGGGGGAGACCCAGTACTTC. This codes for CASSLYRGPGETQYF. J is TRBJ2-5 and V is TRBV4-1; 9 bases agree with TRBD1. CDR1 is MGHRA and CDR2 is YSYEKL in the germline V gene. The CDR3 is 15 residues long. Trimming at V came to 4 bases and at J to 5 bases, leaving 8 bases not matched to a gene.